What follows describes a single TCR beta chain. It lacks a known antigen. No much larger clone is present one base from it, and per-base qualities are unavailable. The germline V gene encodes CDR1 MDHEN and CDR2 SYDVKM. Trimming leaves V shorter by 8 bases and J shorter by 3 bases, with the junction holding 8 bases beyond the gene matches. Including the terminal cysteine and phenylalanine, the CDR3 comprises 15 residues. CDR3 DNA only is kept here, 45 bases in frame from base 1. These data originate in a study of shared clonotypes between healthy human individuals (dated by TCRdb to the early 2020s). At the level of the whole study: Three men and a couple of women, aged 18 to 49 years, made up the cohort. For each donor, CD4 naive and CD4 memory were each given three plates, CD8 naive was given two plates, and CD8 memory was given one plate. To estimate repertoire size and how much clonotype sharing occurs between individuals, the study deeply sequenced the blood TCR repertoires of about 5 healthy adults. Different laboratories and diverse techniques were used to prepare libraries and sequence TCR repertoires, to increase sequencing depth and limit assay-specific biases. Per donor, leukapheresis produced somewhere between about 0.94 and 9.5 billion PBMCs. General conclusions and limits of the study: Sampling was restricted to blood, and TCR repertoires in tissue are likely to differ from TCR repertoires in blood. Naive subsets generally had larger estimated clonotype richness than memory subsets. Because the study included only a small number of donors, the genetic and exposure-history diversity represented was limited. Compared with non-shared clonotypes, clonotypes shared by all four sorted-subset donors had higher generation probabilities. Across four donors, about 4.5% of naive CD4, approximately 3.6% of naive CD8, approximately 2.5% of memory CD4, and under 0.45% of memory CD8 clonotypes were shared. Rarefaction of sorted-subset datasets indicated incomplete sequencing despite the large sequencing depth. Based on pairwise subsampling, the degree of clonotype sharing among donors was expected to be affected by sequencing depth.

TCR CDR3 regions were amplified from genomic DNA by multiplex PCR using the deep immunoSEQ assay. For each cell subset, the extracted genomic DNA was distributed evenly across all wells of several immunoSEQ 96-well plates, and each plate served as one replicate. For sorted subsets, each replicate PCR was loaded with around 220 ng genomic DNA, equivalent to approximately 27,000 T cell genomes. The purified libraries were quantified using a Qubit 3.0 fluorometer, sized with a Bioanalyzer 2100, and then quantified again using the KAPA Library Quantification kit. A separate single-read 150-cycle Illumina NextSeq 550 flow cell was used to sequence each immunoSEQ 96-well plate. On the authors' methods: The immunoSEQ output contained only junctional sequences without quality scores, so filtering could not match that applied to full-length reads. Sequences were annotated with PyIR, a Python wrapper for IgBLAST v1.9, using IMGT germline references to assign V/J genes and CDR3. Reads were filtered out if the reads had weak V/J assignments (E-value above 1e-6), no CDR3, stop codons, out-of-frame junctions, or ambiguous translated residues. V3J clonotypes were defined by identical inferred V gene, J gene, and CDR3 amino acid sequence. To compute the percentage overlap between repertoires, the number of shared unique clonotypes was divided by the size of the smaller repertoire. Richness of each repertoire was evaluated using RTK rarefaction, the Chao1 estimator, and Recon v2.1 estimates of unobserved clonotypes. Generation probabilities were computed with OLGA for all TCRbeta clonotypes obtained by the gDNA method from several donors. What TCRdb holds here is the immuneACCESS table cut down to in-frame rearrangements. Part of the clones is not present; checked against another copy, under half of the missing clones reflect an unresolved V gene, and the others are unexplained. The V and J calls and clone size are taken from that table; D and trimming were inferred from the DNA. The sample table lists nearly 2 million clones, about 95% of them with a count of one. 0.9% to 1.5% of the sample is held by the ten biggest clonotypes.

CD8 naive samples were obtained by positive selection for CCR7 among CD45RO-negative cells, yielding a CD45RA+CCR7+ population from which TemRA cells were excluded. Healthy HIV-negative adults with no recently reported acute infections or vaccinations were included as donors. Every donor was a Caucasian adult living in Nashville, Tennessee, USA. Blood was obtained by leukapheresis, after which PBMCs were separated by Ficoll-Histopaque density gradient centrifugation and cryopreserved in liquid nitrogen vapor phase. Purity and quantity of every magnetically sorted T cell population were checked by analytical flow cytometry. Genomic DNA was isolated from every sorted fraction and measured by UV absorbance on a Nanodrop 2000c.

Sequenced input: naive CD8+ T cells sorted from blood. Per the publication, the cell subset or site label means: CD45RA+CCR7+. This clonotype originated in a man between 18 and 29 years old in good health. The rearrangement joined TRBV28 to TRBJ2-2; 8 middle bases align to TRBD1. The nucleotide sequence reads TGTGCCAGCTTTAATCGACAGGGGCACACCGGGGAGCTGTTTTTT. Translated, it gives CASFNRQGHTGELFF.